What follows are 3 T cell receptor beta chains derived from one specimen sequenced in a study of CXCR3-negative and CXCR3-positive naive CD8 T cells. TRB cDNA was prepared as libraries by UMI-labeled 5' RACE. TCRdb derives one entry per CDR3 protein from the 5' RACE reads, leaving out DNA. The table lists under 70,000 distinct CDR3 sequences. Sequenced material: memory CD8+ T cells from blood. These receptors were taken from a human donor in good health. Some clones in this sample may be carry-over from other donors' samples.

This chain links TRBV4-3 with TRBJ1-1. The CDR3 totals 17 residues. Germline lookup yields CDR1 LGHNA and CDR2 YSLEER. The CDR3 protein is CASSLTLGGAGDTEAFF.

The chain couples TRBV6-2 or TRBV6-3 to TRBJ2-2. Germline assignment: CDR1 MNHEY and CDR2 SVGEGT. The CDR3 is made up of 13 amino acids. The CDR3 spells CASSSRDTGELFF.

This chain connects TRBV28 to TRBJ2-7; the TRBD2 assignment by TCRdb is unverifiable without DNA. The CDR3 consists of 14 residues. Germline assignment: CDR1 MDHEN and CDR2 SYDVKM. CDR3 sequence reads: CASRLSTSTYEQYF.